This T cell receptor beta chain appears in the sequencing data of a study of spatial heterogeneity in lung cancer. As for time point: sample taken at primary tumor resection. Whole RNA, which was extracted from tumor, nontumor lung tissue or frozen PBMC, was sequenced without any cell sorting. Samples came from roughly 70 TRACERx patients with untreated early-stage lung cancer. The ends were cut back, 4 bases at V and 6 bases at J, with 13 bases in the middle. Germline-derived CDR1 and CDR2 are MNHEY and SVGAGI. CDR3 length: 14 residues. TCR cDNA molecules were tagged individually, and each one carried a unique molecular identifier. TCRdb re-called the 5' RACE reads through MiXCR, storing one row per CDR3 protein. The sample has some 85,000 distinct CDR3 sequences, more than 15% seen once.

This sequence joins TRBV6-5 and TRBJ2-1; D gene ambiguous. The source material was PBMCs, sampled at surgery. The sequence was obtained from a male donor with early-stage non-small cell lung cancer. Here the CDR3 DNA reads TGTGCCAGCAGTTTTGGGGTAAGGGTCAATGAGCAGTTCTTC. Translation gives CASSFGVRVNEQFF.